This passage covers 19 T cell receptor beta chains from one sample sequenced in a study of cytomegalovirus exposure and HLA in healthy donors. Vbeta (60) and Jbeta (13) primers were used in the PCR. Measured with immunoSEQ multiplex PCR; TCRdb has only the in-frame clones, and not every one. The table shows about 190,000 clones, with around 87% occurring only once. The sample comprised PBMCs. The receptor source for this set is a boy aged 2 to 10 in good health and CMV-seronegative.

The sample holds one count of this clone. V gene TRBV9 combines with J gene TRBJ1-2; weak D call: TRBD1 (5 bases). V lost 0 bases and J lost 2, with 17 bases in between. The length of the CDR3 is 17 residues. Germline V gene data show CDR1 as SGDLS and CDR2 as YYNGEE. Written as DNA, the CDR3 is TGTGCCAGCAGCGTAGCTACTGGGGCGGGGCCCAACTATGGCTACACCTTC. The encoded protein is CASSVATGAGPNYGYTF.

CDR3 nucleotides: TGTGCCAGCAGTTCCGGAGTCGAACTGTTTTTT. As protein: CASSSGVELFF. The V gene is TRBV28, the J gene TRBJ1-4; D unresolved. Germline assignment: CDR1 MDHEN and CDR2 SYDVKM. The germline V and J ends were trimmed by 4 bases and 12 bases, with 9 bases remaining between them. CDR3 size: 11 residues.

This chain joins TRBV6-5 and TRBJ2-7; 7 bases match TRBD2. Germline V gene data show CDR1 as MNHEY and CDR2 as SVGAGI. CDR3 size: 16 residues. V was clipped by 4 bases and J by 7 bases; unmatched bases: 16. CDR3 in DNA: TGTGCCAGCAGTTCACCGGGACTACCTGACCGAATGGAGCAGTACTTC. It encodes CASSSPGLPDRMEQYF.

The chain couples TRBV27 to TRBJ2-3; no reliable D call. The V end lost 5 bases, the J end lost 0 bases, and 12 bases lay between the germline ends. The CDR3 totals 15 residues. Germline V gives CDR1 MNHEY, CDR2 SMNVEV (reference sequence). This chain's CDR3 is CASSLIPGSTDTQYF. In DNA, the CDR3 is TGTGCCAGCAGTCTCATACCAGGAAGCACAGATACGCAGTATTTT.

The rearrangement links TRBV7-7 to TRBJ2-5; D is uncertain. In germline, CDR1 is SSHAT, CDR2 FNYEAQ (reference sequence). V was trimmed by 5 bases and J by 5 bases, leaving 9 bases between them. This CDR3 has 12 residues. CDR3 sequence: CASSLVGETQYF. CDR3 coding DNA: TGTGCCAGCAGCCTGGTGGGCGAGACCCAGTACTTC.

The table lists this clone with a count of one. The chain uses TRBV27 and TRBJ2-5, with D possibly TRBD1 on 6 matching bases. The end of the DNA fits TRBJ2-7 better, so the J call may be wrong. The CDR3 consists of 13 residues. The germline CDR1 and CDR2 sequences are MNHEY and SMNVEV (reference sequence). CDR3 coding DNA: TGTGCCAGCAGTTTCGCAGGGGTCTACGAGCAGTACTTC. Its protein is CASSFAGVYEQYF.

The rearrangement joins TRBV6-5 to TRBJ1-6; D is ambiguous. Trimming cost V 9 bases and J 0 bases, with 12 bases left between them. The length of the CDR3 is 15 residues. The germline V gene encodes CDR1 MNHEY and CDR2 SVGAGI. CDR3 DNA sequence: TGTGCCAGTTCTTCAGCTAGCTCCTATAATTCACCCCTCCACTTT. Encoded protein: CASSSASSYNSPLHF.

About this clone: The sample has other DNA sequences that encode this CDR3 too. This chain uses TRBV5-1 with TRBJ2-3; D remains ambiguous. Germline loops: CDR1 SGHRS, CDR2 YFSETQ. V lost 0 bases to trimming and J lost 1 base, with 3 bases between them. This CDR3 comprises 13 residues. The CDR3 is CASSLAGTDTQYF. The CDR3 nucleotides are TGCGCCAGCAGCTTGGCCGGCACAGATACGCAGTATTTT.

The CDR3 loop reads CASSVDLAPSGRSYEQYF. The CDR3 region has the DNA TGTGCCAGCAGCGTCGACTTGGCGCCGAGCGGGAGGTCCTACGAGCAGTACTTC. The genes are TRBV9 and TRBJ2-7; 9 bases match TRBD2. This CDR3 is 18 amino acids long. The trim removed 2 bases at V and 1 base at J, leaving 13 bases unmatched. CDR1 SGDLS and CDR2 YYNGEE come from the germline V gene.

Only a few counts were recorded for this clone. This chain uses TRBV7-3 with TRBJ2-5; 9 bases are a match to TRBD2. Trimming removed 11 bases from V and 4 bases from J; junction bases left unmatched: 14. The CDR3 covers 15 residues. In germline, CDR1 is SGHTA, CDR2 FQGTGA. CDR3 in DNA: TGTGCCGCTGAAAAGGAGCGGGGGGCTTCAGAGACCCAGTACTTC. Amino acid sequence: CAAEKERGASETQYF. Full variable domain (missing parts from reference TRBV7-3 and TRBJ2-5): GAGVSQTPSNKVTEKGKYVELRCDPISGHTALYWYRQSLGQGPEFLIYFQGTGAADDSGLPNDRFFAVRPEGSVSTLKIQRTERGDSAVYLCAAEKERGASETQYFGPGTRLLVL.

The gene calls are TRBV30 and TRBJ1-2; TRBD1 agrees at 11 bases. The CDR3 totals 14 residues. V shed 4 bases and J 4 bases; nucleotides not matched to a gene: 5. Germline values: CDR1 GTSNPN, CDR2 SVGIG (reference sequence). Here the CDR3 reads CAWTGTGGSYGYTF. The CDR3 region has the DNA TGTGCCTGGACCGGGACAGGGGGATCCTATGGCTACACCTTC.

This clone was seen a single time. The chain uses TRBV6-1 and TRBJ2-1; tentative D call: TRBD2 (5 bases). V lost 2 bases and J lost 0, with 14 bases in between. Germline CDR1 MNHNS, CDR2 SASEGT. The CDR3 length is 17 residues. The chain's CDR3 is CASSEREPVRSYNEQFF. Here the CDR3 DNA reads TGTGCCAGCAGTGAACGGGAACCCGTACGCTCCTACAATGAGCAGTTCTTC.

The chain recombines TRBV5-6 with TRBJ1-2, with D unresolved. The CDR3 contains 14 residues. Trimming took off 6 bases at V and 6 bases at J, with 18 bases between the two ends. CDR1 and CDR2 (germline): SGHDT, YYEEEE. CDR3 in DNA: TGTGCCAGCACCCCGACTGGCGGAACGCATGGCTACACCTTC. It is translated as CASTPTGGTHGYTF.

As DNA, the CDR3 is TGTGCCAGCAGTGAATTCGCGGCGGTCAATGGCTACACCTTC. Protein sequence: CASSEFAAVNGYTF. The chain uses TRBV6-1 and TRBJ1-2; unclear D gene. V was trimmed by 2 bases and J by 6 bases, leaving 13 bases between them. Germline CDR1 is MNHNS and CDR2 is SASEGT. The CDR3 runs to 14 residues.

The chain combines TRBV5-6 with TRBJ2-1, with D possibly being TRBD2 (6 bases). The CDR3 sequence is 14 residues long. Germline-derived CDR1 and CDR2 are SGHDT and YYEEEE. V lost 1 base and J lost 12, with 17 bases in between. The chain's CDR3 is CASSLFDPSGGQFF. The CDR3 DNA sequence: TGTGCCAGCAGCTTGTTCGATCCTTCCGGGGGGCAGTTCTTC.

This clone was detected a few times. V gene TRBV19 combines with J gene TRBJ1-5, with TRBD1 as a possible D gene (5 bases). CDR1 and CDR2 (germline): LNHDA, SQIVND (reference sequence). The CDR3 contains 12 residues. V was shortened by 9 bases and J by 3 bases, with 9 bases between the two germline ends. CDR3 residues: CASGGNNQPQHF. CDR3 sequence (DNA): TGTGCCAGCGGGGGGAACAATCAGCCCCAGCATTTT.

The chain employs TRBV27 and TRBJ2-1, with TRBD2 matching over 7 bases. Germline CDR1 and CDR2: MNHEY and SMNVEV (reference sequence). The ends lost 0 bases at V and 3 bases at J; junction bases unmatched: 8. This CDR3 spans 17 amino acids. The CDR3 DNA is TGTGCCAGCAGTTTATCGAGGTGGCTAGCGGACTACAATGAGCAGTTCTTC. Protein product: CASSLSRWLADYNEQFF.

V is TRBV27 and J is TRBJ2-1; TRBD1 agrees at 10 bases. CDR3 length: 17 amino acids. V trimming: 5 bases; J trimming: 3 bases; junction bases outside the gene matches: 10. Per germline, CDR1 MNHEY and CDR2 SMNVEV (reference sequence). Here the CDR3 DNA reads TGTGCCAGCAGTGCCCAACTCCGGACAGGGGGCTACAATGAGCAGTTCTTC. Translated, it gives CASSAQLRTGGYNEQFF.

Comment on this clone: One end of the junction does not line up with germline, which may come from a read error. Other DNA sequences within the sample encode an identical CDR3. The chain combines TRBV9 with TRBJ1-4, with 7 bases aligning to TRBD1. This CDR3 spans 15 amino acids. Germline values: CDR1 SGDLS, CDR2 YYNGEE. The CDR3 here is CASSGRTGTNEKLFF. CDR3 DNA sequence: TGCGCCAGCAGCGGGCGGACAGGCACTAATGAAAAACTGTTTTTT. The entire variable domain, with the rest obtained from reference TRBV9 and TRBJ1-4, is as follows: DSGVTQTPKHLITATGQRVTLRCSPRSGDLSVYWYQQSLDQGLQFLIQYYNGEERAKGNILERFSAQQFPDLHSELNLSSLELGDSALYFCASSGRTGTNEKLFFGSGTQLSVL.